A single sample gave rise to the 29 T cell receptor beta chains below, sequenced in a study of T cell responses to AZD1222 COVID-19 vaccine. The repertoire was sequenced with immunoSEQ multiplex PCR; TCRdb's copy has only in-frame clones and lacks some. Altogether tens of thousands of clones are present, 80% being singletons, with the ten largest covering around 20%. The material was peripheral blood, obtained on day 0 of AZD1222 vaccination. Receptors originate from an adult in good health.

This chain connects TRBV19 to TRBJ2-3; possibly TRBD2 for D (6 bases). CDR1 and CDR2 from the germline V gene are LNHDA and SQIVND (reference sequence). The V and J ends lost 8 bases and 0 bases respectively, with 9 bases between them. This CDR3 is built from 13 residues. The CDR3 coding sequence is TGTGCCAGTCGGAGGGGCAGCACAGATACGCAGTATTTT. Amino acids: CASRRGSTDTQYF.

This clone is a singleton in its sample. V and J are TRBV30 and TRBJ1-4; D is undetermined. The CDR3 contains 11 residues. Germline V gene sequence: CDR1 GTSNPN, CDR2 SVGIG (reference sequence). V was pared by 0 bases and J by 7 bases, with 3 bases between. The CDR3 protein is CAWSVTEKLFF. CDR3 coding DNA: TGTGCCTGGAGTGTTACTGAAAAACTGTTTTTT.

This sequence joins TRBV7-2 and TRBJ2-7; possible D gene TRBD2, 6 bases. CDR3 size: 15 residues. Germline V lookup: CDR1 SGHTA, CDR2 FQGNSA. V gave up 3 bases and J gave up 5 bases, with 17 bases separating them. The CDR3 sequence: CASSLQGSGGDEQYF. CDR3 in DNA: TGTGCCAGCAGCTTGCAGGGATCCGGGGGAGACGAGCAGTACTTC.

The V and J genes are TRBV6-2 or TRBV6-3 and TRBJ1-5; a weak D match, TRBD1 (5 bases). V lost 0 bases to trimming and J lost 9 bases, with 15 bases between them. Per germline, CDR1 MNHEY and CDR2 SVGEGT. The length of the CDR3 is 15 residues. The CDR3 loop reads CASSYSRQGARPQHF. The CDR3 DNA follows: TGTGCCAGCAGTTACTCGCGGCAGGGCGCCAGGCCCCAGCATTTT.

V is TRBV30 and J is TRBJ1-1, with TRBD1 identical over 8 bases. V lost 2 bases to trimming and J lost 9 bases; unmatched junction nucleotides: 14. The CDR3 is made up of 15 amino acids. The germline V gene has CDR1 GTSNPN and CDR2 SVGIG (reference sequence). Here the CDR3 DNA reads TGTGCCTGGAGTTCTGCCCGGACAGGGCTACTCAAAGCTTTCTTT. Protein sequence: CAWSSARTGLLKAFF.

The rearrangement links TRBV12-3 or TRBV12-4 to TRBJ1-1; D perhaps matches TRBD1 (5 bases). The CDR3 consists of 13 residues. V was cut by 8 bases and J by 5 bases, with 15 bases left in between. CDR3 sequence reads: CASANSQDTEAFF. The CDR3 bases are TGTGCCAGCGCGAACTCACAGGATACTGAAGCTTTCTTT.

This chain links TRBV10-3 with TRBJ2-7; 8 nucleotides line up with TRBD1. The CDR3 totals 14 residues. Germline trimming cut 2 bases from V and 5 bases from J; bases unmatched to any gene: 5. From germline, CDR1 is ENHRY and CDR2 SYGVKD. CDR3 coding DNA: TGTGCCATCAGTGAGGCAGGGGGCAACCACGAGCAGTACTTC. It codes for CAISEAGGNHEQYF.

The gene calls are TRBV28 and TRBJ1-5, with D perhaps matching TRBD1 (5 bases). CDR1 MDHEN and CDR2 SYDVKM come from the germline V gene. The germline V and J ends were trimmed by 6 bases and 2 bases, with 23 bases remaining between them. The CDR3 contains 18 residues. The CDR3 protein is CASSPWTAGTLGNQPQHF. The DNA of the CDR3 is TGTGCCAGCAGCCCCTGGACCGCGGGGACCTTGGGCAATCAGCCCCAGCATTTT.

The chain links TRBV3-1 (or the pseudogene TRBV3-2) to TRBJ2-7; unclear D gene. The CDR3 sequence is 15 residues long. Trimming cost V 3 bases and J 5 bases, with 17 bases left between them. In germline, CDR1 is LGHDT, CDR2 YNNKEL (reference sequence). DNA of the CDR3: TGTGCCAGCAGCCACCGATACGTTGTTGGGGACGAGCAGTACTTC. It specifies CASSHRYVVGDEQYF.

This chain joins TRBV29-1 and TRBJ2-1; D is undetermined. Per the germline V gene, CDR1 is SQVTM and CDR2 is ANQGSEA. CDR3 length: 12 amino acids. V shed 8 bases and J shed 7 bases, with 15 bases lying between them. The chain's CDR3 is CSTRRGKNEQFF. The CDR3 DNA reads as TGCAGCACACGACGTGGGAAAAATGAGCAGTTCTTC.

This clone has more than one count but fewer than ten. CDR3 in DNA: TGTGCCAGCAGTGAATATCCGGGGAATGGGGAGCTGTTTTTT. It specifies CASSEYPGNGELFF. The rearrangement joins TRBV25-1 to TRBJ2-2, with D perhaps TRBD2 (5 bases). The CDR3 has 14 residues. V gave up 0 bases and J gave up 8 bases, with 10 bases separating them. Germline V lookup: CDR1 MGHDK, CDR2 SYGVNS. The full variable domain, rest sourced from reference TRBV25-1 and TRBJ2-2, is EADIYQTPRYLVIGTGKKITLECSQTMGHDKMYWYQQDPGMELHLIHYSYGVNSTEKGDLSSESTVSRIRTEHFPLTLESARPSHTSQYLCASSEYPGNGELFFGEGSRLTVL.

The rearrangement links TRBV5-1 to TRBJ2-7, with D perhaps matching TRBD2 (6 bases). CDR3 length equals 13 residues. V was pared by 5 bases and J by 2 bases, with 11 bases between. The germline gives CDR1 SGHRS, CDR2 YFSETQ. This CDR3 reads CASRDGGAYEQYF. The CDR3 DNA sequence: TGCGCCAGCAGAGACGGGGGTGCCTACGAGCAGTACTTC.

V is TRBV4-1 and J is TRBJ2-1; the D gene is possibly TRBD1 (6 bases). The CDR3 covers 16 residues. V gave up 1 base and J gave up 1 base, with 11 bases separating them. Germline lookup yields CDR1 MGHRA and CDR2 YSYEKL. CDR3 sequence: CASSQALGQSYNEQFF. In DNA form, the CDR3 reads TGCGCCAGCAGCCAAGCCCTGGGACAATCCTACAATGAGCAGTTCTTC.

The sample holds a few counts of this clone. V is TRBV19 and J is TRBJ1-2; TRBD1 matches at 8 bases. In germline, CDR1 is LNHDA, CDR2 SQIVND (reference sequence). V lost 6 bases, J lost 2 bases, and 8 bases stayed unmatched. CDR3 length: 15 residues. The CDR3 DNA reads TGTGCCAGTAGCCCCCCGACAGGGGTGAACTATGGCTACACCTTC. Translating gives CASSPPTGVNYGYTF.

The chain carries TRBV5-5 and TRBJ1-2; TRBD1 matches 12 bases. The germline CDR1 and CDR2 sequences are SGHKS and YYEKEE (reference sequence). V shed 4 bases, J shed 6 bases, and the junction held 7 bases outside the gene matches. The CDR3 consists of 15 residues. In nucleotides, the CDR3 is TGTGCCAGCAGCCCGGGGGACAGGGGGCTTGATGGCTACACCTTC. It encodes CASSPGDRGLDGYTF.

The CDR3 DNA sequence: TGTGCCAGCAGTTACAGGGGAGAGCAGTACTTC. Protein: CASSYRGEQYF. This sequence joins TRBV6-5 and TRBJ2-7; D possibly corresponds to TRBD1 (5 bases). CDR3 length: 11 amino acids. CDR1 is MNHEY, CDR2 SVGAGI, per germline. V lost 2 bases to trimming and J lost 7 bases, with 6 bases between them.

The rearrangement joins TRBV30 to TRBJ1-3, with a weak D call TRBD1 (5 bases). The CDR3 is 16 residues long. Trimming cost V 1 base and J 0 bases, with 13 bases left between them. Per the germline V gene, CDR1 is GTSNPN and CDR2 is SVGIG (reference sequence). The CDR3 is CAWSGGSRPSGNTIYF. The CDR3 DNA is TGTGCCTGGAGTGGGGGCAGCCGGCCCTCTGGAAACACCATATATTTT.

The chain employs TRBV7-8 and TRBJ1-5, with TRBD1 matching over 10 bases. The junction had 8 bases not matched to a gene; V was cut back by 5 bases and J by 4 bases. Germline V gene data show CDR1 as SGHVS and CDR2 as FQNEAQ. The CDR3 runs to 16 residues. In DNA, the CDR3 is TGTGCCAGCAGCAGAGAGGACAGGGGGATGAATCAGCCCCAGCATTTT. Its translation is CASSREDRGMNQPQHF.

The rearrangement links TRBV7-8 to TRBJ2-5; perhaps TRBD2 as D (5 bases). Looked up from germline, CDR1 is SGHVS and CDR2 is FQNEAQ. V was cut by 5 bases and J by 1 base, with 8 bases left in between. This CDR3 spans 13 amino acids. CDR3 residues: CASSRRGQETQYF. Written as DNA, the CDR3 is TGTGCCAGCAGCCGTCGGGGCCAAGAGACCCAGTACTTC.

The rearrangement links TRBV18 to TRBJ2-1; D may be TRBD2 (6 bases). Looked up from germline, CDR1 is KGHSH and CDR2 is LQKENI. V was shortened by 3 bases and J by 5 bases, with 11 bases between the two germline ends. The CDR3 has 14 residues. The DNA for the CDR3 is TGTGCCAGCTCACCTATCCGGGAGCACAATGAGCAGTTCTTC. It codes for CASSPIREHNEQFF.

The chain links TRBV28 to TRBJ2-4; TRBD1 might be the D (6 bases). Germline CDR1 is MDHEN and CDR2 is SYDVKM. V lost 11 bases and J lost 0, with 17 bases in between. CDR3 size: 15 residues. The CDR3 DNA follows: TGTGCCGTGCAGGGGACACCTCTAGCCAAAAACATTCAGTACTTC. Encoded protein: CAVQGTPLAKNIQYF.

The J gene is TRBJ1-1, the V gene TRBV10-3, with D unclear. Germline V gives CDR1 ENHRY, CDR2 SYGVKD. V gave up 2 bases and J gave up 1 base, with 5 bases separating them. The CDR3 totals 13 residues. CDR3 loop: CAISEKANTEAFF. The CDR3 bases are TGTGCCATCAGTGAGAAGGCGAACACTGAAGCTTTCTTT.

The J gene is TRBJ1-2, the V gene TRBV6-1; D ambiguous. CDR1 and CDR2 from the germline V gene are MNHNS and SASEGT. The length of the CDR3 is 12 residues. V was trimmed by 1 base and J by 8 bases, leaving 8 bases between them. The CDR3 DNA reads TGTGCCAGCAGTGAAGATGGAAAGGGCTACACCTTC. Translating gives CASSEDGKGYTF.

This clone occurred once. This sequence joins TRBV30 and TRBJ2-2, with D unresolved. The CDR3 consists of 12 residues. Deletions cut 2 bases from V and 4 bases from J, with 5 bases between. CDR1 GTSNPN and CDR2 SVGIG come from the germline V gene (reference sequence). The CDR3 region has the DNA TGTGCCTGGAGTACGCGCACCGGGGAGCTGTTTTTT. As protein: CAWSTRTGELFF.

The chain recombines TRBV7-6 with TRBJ1-3; tentatively, D is TRBD1 (5 bases). Germline V gene data show CDR1 as SGHVS and CDR2 as FNYEAQ. The CDR3 contains 15 residues. The ends were cut back, 5 bases at V and 3 bases at J, with 14 bases in the middle. The CDR3 DNA sequence: TGTGCCAGCAGCCCAGGGACGGTCGATGGAAACACCATATATTTT. It translates to CASSPGTVDGNTIYF.

This sequence joins TRBV30 and TRBJ1-2, with D perhaps matching TRBD1 (5 bases). The CDR3 has 13 amino acids. The ends were cut back, 0 bases at V and 7 bases at J, with 12 bases in the middle. The germline V gene has CDR1 GTSNPN and CDR2 SVGIG (reference sequence). CDR3 DNA: TGTGCCTGGAGTGTAATGTCAGGGACTGGCTACACCTTC. This sequence encodes CAWSVMSGTGYTF.

This clone was found a few times. This sequence joins TRBV6-5 and TRBJ2-1, with a weak D call TRBD1 (6 bases). The V gene's germline CDR1 is MNHEY and CDR2 SVGAGI. The CDR3 consists of 15 residues. With 6 bases removed from V and 2 bases from J, the gap between germline ends came to 14 bases. The CDR3 loop is CASRLGQKAYNEQFF. The CDR3 DNA reads TGTGCCAGCAGGCTCGGACAGAAAGCCTACAATGAGCAGTTCTTC.

V gene TRBV18 combines with J gene TRBJ2-2; D remains unclear. The length of the CDR3 is 14 residues. The V gene's germline CDR1 is KGHSH and CDR2 LQKENI. V was cut by 0 bases and J by 2 bases, with 4 bases left in between. DNA of the CDR3: TGTGCCAGCTCACCACCGGGAAACACCGGGGAGCTGTTTTTT. Protein product: CASSPPGNTGELFF.

The V and J genes are TRBV6-5 and TRBJ1-4, with D maybe TRBD1 (5 bases). The germline V gene has CDR1 MNHEY and CDR2 SVGAGI. This CDR3 contains 10 residues. V was trimmed by 8 bases and J by 8 bases, leaving 6 bases between them. Here the CDR3 reads CASGGEKLFF. DNA of the CDR3: TGTGCCAGCGGGGGGGAAAAACTGTTTTTT.